Listed below are T cell receptor beta chains from one sample, sequenced in a study of blood T cell repertoires in COVID-19. The data were produced by immunoSEQ multiplex PCR, yet TCRdb's version contains in-frame clones alone and is incomplete. The sample includes about 30,000 clones, about 88% of them seen just once. What was sequenced was peripheral blood. All receptors come from an older man with acute or convalescent COVID-19. Each CDR3 is given with its conserved first and last residue. The D gene is left open where the match is weak. Only some rows state a clone size, as once, few, many or a class for expanded clones.

V gene	D gene	J gene	clone size	CDR3 DNA	CDR3 protein
TRBV30	-	TRBJ1-2	few	TGTGCCTGGAGTGTACGGGGGGCCATTCGCTACACCTTC	CAWSVRGAIRYTF
TRBV20-1	-	TRBJ2-7	-	TGCAGTGCTAGCTCGGACGAGCAGTACTTC	CSASSDEQYF
TRBV28	TRBD2	TRBJ2-1	-	TGTGCCAGCAGTTTCGCCGGCCGGGAGGGTGAGCAGTTCTTC	CASSFAGREGEQFF
TRBV10-3	-	TRBJ1-4	once	TGTGCCAGCCACGCGGGAGGCACTAATGAAAAACTGTTTTTT	CASHAGGTNEKLFF
TRBV5-1	-	TRBJ1-3	-	TGCGCCAGCAGCTTAGGCACAGGGATATTCGGAAACACCATATATTTT	CASSLGTGIFGNTIYF
TRBV7-2	-	TRBJ1-2	-	TGTGCCAGCAGCTTAGTCAACTGGGGGGGCAGGACCTTC	CASSLVNWGGRTF
TRBV27	TRBD1	TRBJ2-7	-	TGTGCCAGCACCACAGGGGAGCTGAACGAGCAGTACTTC	CASTTGELNEQYF
TRBV6-5	-	TRBJ2-7	-	TGTGCCAGCAGTTCGGGGAAGTCCTTCTCCTACGAGCAGTACTTC	CASSSGKSFSYEQYF
TRBV5-1	-	TRBJ1-5	-	TGCGCCAGCAGCTTACAAGCGGGACAGCCCCAGCATTTT	CASSLQAGQPQHF
TRBV18	-	TRBJ1-5	-	TGTGCCAGCTCCCGAACAGATAATAGCAATCAGCCCCAGCATTTT	CASSRTDNSNQPQHF